The entry below describes one TCR beta chain. The CDR3 contains 15 residues. Germline CDR1 reads MNHNS; CDR2 reads SASEGT. V was clipped by 0 bases and J by 4 bases, with 12 bases between them. The method was immunoSEQ multiplex PCR; TCRdb's version includes in-frame clones alone and lacks a portion of them. Among over 60,000 clones listed, approximately 83% were seen once. The sample comes from a study of blood T cell repertoires in COVID-19. Looking at the study overall: T cells, B-cell-depleted T cells, or PBMCs supplied cDNA or gDNA.

The source is a middle-aged man with acute or convalescent COVID-19. What was sequenced was peripheral blood. The rearrangement links TRBV6-1 to TRBJ1-2; the D gene is possibly TRBD1 (5 bases). The CDR3: CASSEAWQGSYGYTF. CDR3 nucleotides: TGTGCCAGCAGTGAAGCCTGGCAGGGCTCCTATGGCTACACCTTC.